What follows is one TCR beta chain and its context. What it recognizes is unknown. Molecular barcoding with unique molecular identifiers was used for the TCRbeta library. MiXCR, applied by TCRdb to the PCR reads, yields one record per CDR3 protein. The sample lists 250,000 or so distinct CDR3 sequences, 20% to 30% occurring once. This sample was included in a study of T-cell reconstitution after alpha-beta-depleted transplantation in children. CDR3 length: 15 amino acids. Trimming shortened V by 4 bases and J by 0 bases, and 7 bases separated the two germline ends. Per the germline V gene, CDR1 is LGHNA and CDR2 is YNFKEQ. Study results and limitations: Surviving thymic progenitors and recipient T cells were the source of high TCRbeta diversity at day 60 in some patients. Several hundred expanded graft clones reportedly were the source of alpha-beta T cells about two months after transplant. Hyperexpanded clones declined; after one year, newly produced T cells mostly supplied diversity.

The sequence was obtained from a female patient aged 2-15 years who had a stem cell transplant for congenital amegakaryocytic thrombocytopenia, so the T cells may come from the graft donor. The material sequenced was PBMCs, mostly from graft donor cells, taken 360 days after TCRalphabeta/CD19-depleted stem cell transplant. The chain is built from TRBV4-2 and TRBJ2-6; D is perhaps TRBD1 (6 bases). The CDR3 DNA is TGTGCCAGCAGCCCGGACAGCTCTGGGGCCAACGTCCTGACTTTC. It codes for CASSPDSSGANVLTF.